Listed below are T cell receptor beta chains from one sample, sequenced in a study of shared clonotypes between healthy human individuals. Repertoires were generated with immunoSEQ multiplex PCR, while TCRdb's copy carries only in-frame clones and drops some. The table shows some 2.3 million clones, with more than 85% occurring only once. Input material: naive CD4+ T cells from PBMCs. Source of these receptors: a man younger than 35 in good health. Some clones in this sample may be carry-over from other donors' samples. CDR3s include the opening cysteine and the closing phenylalanine or tryptophan. D genes are given only for firm matches. Some rows mark clone size as missing; the rest say once, few, many or name a class of expanded clone.

CDR3nt | CDR3aa | abundance | d_gene | j_gene | v_gene
TGCGCCAGCAGCTTCACACTAGCGGGAGGTCCCACAGATACGCAGTATTTT | CASSFTLAGGPTDTQYF | . | TRBD2 | TRBJ2-3 | TRBV5-1
TGCGCCAGCAGCCCCGGGACTAGGAACACAGATACGCAGTATTTT | CASSPGTRNTDTQYF | . | TRBD2 | TRBJ2-3 | TRBV4-1
TGTGCCAGCAGCCTAGGGACAGGGAGCGATCAGCCCCAGCATTTT | CASSLGTGSDQPQHF | . | TRBD1 | TRBJ1-5 | TRBV7-2
TGTGCCAGCAGCCCCCCCGGACGGCCCTACGAGCAGTACTTC | CASSPPGRPYEQYF | . | . | TRBJ2-7 | TRBV5-6
TGTGCCAGCAGTTTAATCGATGGGTCTCCCCACGGCGATACGCAGTATTTT | CASSLIDGSPHGDTQYF | . | . | TRBJ2-3 | TRBV28
TGTGCCATCAGTGAGCCCAGGGGGCCAAAAAACATTCAGTACTTC | CAISEPRGPKNIQYF | . | TRBD1 | TRBJ2-4 | TRBV10-3
TGTGCCAGCTCACCAGCGGGACACGGCACTGAAGCTTTCTTT | CASSPAGHGTEAFF | . | . | TRBJ1-1 | TRBV18
TGTGCCAGCGGATTCTCCACAGATACGCAGTATTTT | CASGFSTDTQYF | . | . | TRBJ2-3 | TRBV27
TGTGCCAGCCCCCCCATGCTAGCGGGAGTTTGGGGCACCGGGGAGCTGTTTTTT | CASPPMLAGVWGTGELFF | . | TRBD2 | TRBJ2-2 | TRBV27
TGTGCCAGCAGTGAGAACGACAGACCTTCCTTCTATACGCAGTATTTT | CASSENDRPSFYTQYF | . | . | TRBJ2-3 | TRBV6-1
TGTGCCAGCAGCTTAGGGGCCGCTGGGGGCCAAGAGACCCAGTACTTC | CASSLGAAGGQETQYF | . | . | TRBJ2-5 | TRBV7-3
TGCGCCAGCAGCTTGGGGACCATCGCTAACACAGATACGCAGTATTTT | CASSLGTIANTDTQYF | . | . | TRBJ2-3 | TRBV5-1
TGTGCCAGCAGTGAGACCGACCCCCGCGGAGATACGCAGTATTTT | CASSETDPRGDTQYF | . | . | TRBJ2-3 | TRBV6-1
TGTGCCAGCAGTTCGGGGGGTACGGACAGGGAGGTTGGCACCATATATTTT | CASSSGGTDREVGTIYF | . | TRBD1 | TRBJ1-3 | TRBV28
TGTGCCAGCAGCCAAGAGGGACTCGAGCAGTACTTC | CASSQEGLEQYF | . | . | TRBJ2-7 | TRBV4-2
TGTGCTAGTGGTTTGTACGGAGGGGATACGCAGTATTTT | CASGLYGGDTQYF | . | . | TRBJ2-3 | TRBV12-5
TGTGCCTGGGGGTCTGGGACGGCTTCCTACAATGAGCAGTTCTTC | CAWGSGTASYNEQFF | . | . | TRBJ2-1 | TRBV30
TGTGCCAGCAGCCAAAGCGGCATATACAATGAGCAGTTCTTC | CASSQSGIYNEQFF | . | . | TRBJ2-1 | TRBV11-3
TGTGCCATCAGTGAGTCTGGGACCCAGTACTTC | CAISESGTQYF | . | . | TRBJ2-5 | TRBV10-3
TGTGCCAGCAGGAATGGGCGCGGGTACGAGCAGTACTTC | CASRNGRGYEQYF | . | . | TRBJ2-7 | TRBV28
TGTGCCAGCTCACCAATGGGCGGACAGGCAACAGGTGGCTACACCTTC | CASSPMGGQATGGYTF | once | TRBD1 | TRBJ1-2 | TRBV18
TGCGCCAGCAGCCAAGACCGCGTCTCCTACAATGAGCAGTTCTTC | CASSQDRVSYNEQFF | . | . | TRBJ2-1 | TRBV4-3
TGTGCCAGCAGCAACCGGGAAGCCAACGTCCTGACTTTC | CASSNREANVLTF | . | . | TRBJ2-6 | TRBV5-6
TGTGCTAGTGGTTTGGTACAGGGACGCACCGGGGAGCTGTTTTTT | CASGLVQGRTGELFF | . | . | TRBJ2-2 | TRBV12-5
TGTGCCAGCAGCTTAGAGCGCCCCCCAGGCTATGGCTACACCTTC | CASSLERPPGYGYTF | once | . | TRBJ1-2 | TRBV7-2
TGTGCCAGCAGCTTAGCCGCGGGGGTCAATTCACCCCTCCACTTT | CASSLAAGVNSPLHF | . | . | TRBJ1-6 | TRBV11-2
TGTGCCAGCAGCGGACAGGGAAAAGGTGGCTACACCTTC | CASSGQGKGGYTF | . | TRBD1 | TRBJ1-2 | TRBV9
TGTGCCAGCAAGTTAGCGGCTGCCACAGATACGCAGTATTTT | CASKLAAATDTQYF | . | . | TRBJ2-3 | TRBV2
TGTGCCAGCAGCCAAGGACTAGCGGAGACCTACAATGAGCAGTTCTTC | CASSQGLAETYNEQFF | . | TRBD2 | TRBJ2-1 | TRBV4-2
TGTGCCAGCAGCTTGGACAGGGGGACAGATACGCAGTATTTT | CASSLDRGTDTQYF | . | TRBD1 | TRBJ2-3 | TRBV5-8
TGTGCCAGCAGTTACTCGGACAGGGGGACCTACGAGCAGTACTTC | CASSYSDRGTYEQYF | . | TRBD1 | TRBJ2-7 | TRBV6-5
TGTGCCAGCAGAAGATTACAGGGTTACACAGATACGCAGTATTTT | CASRRLQGYTDTQYF | . | . | TRBJ2-3 | TRBV27
TGTGCCAGCAGCTCGCGACAGGGGCCTAATGAAAAACTGTTTTTT | CASSSRQGPNEKLFF | . | TRBD1 | TRBJ1-4 | TRBV9
TGTGCCAGCAGCGTAGGATTAAGAGGGGGAAGAGGGGCCAACGTCCTGACTTTC | CASSVGLRGGRGANVLTF | . | . | TRBJ2-6 | TRBV9
TGTGCCAGCAGCTTGGTGGCAGGGCTTTTGGTTGGTGAGCAGTTCTTC | CASSLVAGLLVGEQFF | . | . | TRBJ2-1 | TRBV7-2
TGTGCCAGCAGCCCCAGACTAGCGGGAGATACGAACACCGGGGAGCTGTTTTTT | CASSPRLAGDTNTGELFF | . | TRBD2 | TRBJ2-2 | TRBV11-2
TGTGCCAGCAGTCCCTTGGACAGGTTGTCGGGGGGGTTCTTT | CASSPLDRLSGGFF | once | TRBD1 | TRBJ1-1 | TRBV27
TGCGCCTGTGGGAGCTCCTACGAGCAGTACTTC | CACGSSYEQYF | . | . | TRBJ2-7 | TRBV10-2
TGTGCCAGCAGTGAAGCGGCAGGTACTCTCTACGAGCAGTACTTC | CASSEAAGTLYEQYF | . | . | TRBJ2-7 | TRBV6-1
TGCGCCAGCAGCTTCACCCGACGCCGAACAGGGCGCACAGATACGCAGTATTTT | CASSFTRRRTGRTDTQYF | . | . | TRBJ2-3 | TRBV5-1
TGTGCCAGTGACCGAAGCTGGGACGGCAACACCGGGGAGCTGTTTTTT | CASDRSWDGNTGELFF | . | . | TRBJ2-2 | TRBV19
TGTGCCAGCAGCTTAGTCTCGCCACCTGGGGGCAAAGAGACCCAGTACTTC | CASSLVSPPGGKETQYF | . | . | TRBJ2-5 | TRBV11-1
TGTGCCAGCAGAGAGGACAGGCGTGGCTACACCTTC | CASREDRRGYTF | . | TRBD1 | TRBJ1-2 | TRBV6-6
TGTGCCACCGAGACAACATGGGGAGCTTTCTTT | CATETTWGAFF | . | . | TRBJ1-1 | TRBV28
TGTGCCAGCAGCTTGGAGGAGAACACCGGGGAGCTGTTTTTT | CASSLEENTGELFF | . | . | TRBJ2-2 | TRBV11-2
TGTGCCAGCAGCCAAGATCGTGGCGATCAGCCCCAGCATTTT | CASSQDRGDQPQHF | . | . | TRBJ1-5 | TRBV4-2
TGCGCCAGCAGCTTGGCAGGGGGGTTCTACGAGCAGTACTTC | CASSLAGGFYEQYF | . | . | TRBJ2-7 | TRBV5-1
TGTGCCAGCGAGCCCCTACCCCCACGGCTTAATGAAAAACTGTTTTTT | CASEPLPPRLNEKLFF | . | . | TRBJ1-4 | TRBV25-1
TGCGCCAGCAGCCCAGGACTAGCGGGAATGGCCGGGGAGCTGTTTTTT | CASSPGLAGMAGELFF | . | TRBD2 | TRBJ2-2 | TRBV5-1
TGTGCCAGCAGCCGGGGACTAGCGGACACTAAAGGGGGTGAGCAGTTCTTC | CASSRGLADTKGGEQFF | . | TRBD2 | TRBJ2-1 | TRBV11-2
TGTGCCAGCACCCTGCCCCGTGATACCGGGGAGCTGTTTTTT | CASTLPRDTGELFF | . | . | TRBJ2-2 | TRBV6-1
TGTGCCAGCAGTTATGAAAGGACTAGCGGGACGGGCTACAATGAGCAGTTCTTC | CASSYERTSGTGYNEQFF | . | TRBD2 | TRBJ2-1 | TRBV27
TGTGCCAGCGGTATGGAAGACTACGAGCAGTACTTC | CASGMEDYEQYF | . | . | TRBJ2-7 | TRBV6-1
TGTGCCAGCAGTGATTTCGAGGATTTACAAGAGACCCAGTACTTC | CASSDFEDLQETQYF | . | . | TRBJ2-5 | TRBV25-1
TGTGCCAGCAGTCCCTACGCCCTAGCGGGAGTTGCTCAAGACTTC | CASSPYALAGVAQDF | . | TRBD2 | TRBJ2-7 | TRBV27